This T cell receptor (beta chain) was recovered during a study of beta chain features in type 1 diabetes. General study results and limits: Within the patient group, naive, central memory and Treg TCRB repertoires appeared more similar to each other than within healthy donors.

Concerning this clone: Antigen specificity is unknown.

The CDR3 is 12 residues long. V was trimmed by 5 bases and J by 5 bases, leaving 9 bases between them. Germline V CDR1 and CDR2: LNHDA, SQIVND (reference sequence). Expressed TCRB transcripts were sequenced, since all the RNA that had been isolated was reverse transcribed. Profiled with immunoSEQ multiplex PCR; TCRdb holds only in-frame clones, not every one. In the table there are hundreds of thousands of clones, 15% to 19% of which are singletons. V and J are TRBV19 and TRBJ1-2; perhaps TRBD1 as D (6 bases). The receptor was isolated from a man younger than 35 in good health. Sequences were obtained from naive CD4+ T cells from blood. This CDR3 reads CASSRGGYGYTF. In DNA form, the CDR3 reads TGTGCCAGTAGTCGAGGGGGTTATGGCTACACCTTC.